Here is one T cell receptor beta chain with its context. Its antigen remains unknown. These data belong to a study of cytomegalovirus exposure and HLA in healthy donors. Study-wide results and caveats: Across HLA loci, a later analysis found differing TCR association rates, with DRB1 most and HLA-C fewest. Later on, a genetic analysis was performed. It linked a missense variant in DCLRE1C with V- and J-gene trimming of TCR beta.

V was pared by 3 bases and J by 1 base, with 9 bases between. Germline V lookup: CDR1 KGHSH, CDR2 LQKENI. This CDR3 is 15 amino acids long. PCR used 60 Vbeta primers and 13 Jbeta primers. Profiled with immunoSEQ multiplex PCR; TCRdb holds only in-frame clones, not every one. The sample holds 90,000 to 120,000 clones, just under 75% seen once. J is TRBJ2-2 and V is TRBV18; D may be TRBD1 (6 bases). The sequence was collected from a man between 50 and 59 years old in good health and CMV-seropositive. Source material: PBMCs. In nucleotides, the CDR3 is TGTGCCAGCTCACCTTCGACAGGGAACACCGGGGAGCTGTTTTTT. Protein: CASSPSTGNTGELFF.